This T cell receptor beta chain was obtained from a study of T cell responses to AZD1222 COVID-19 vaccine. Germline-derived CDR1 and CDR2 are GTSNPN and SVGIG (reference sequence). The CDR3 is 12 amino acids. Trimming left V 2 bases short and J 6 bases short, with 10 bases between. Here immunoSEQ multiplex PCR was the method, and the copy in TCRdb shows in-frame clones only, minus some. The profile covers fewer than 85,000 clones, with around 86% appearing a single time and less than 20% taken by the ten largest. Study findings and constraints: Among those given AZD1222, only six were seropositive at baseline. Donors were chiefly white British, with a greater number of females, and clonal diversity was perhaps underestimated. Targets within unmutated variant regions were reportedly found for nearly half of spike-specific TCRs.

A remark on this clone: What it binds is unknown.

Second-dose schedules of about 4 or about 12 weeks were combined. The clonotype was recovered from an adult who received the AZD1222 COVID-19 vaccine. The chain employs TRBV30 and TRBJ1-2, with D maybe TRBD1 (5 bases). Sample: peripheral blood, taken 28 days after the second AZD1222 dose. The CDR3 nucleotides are TGTGCCTGGAGTCCCAGGGATCATGGCTACACCTTC. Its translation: CAWSPRDHGYTF. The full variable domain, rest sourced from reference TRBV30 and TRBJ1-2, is SQTIHQWPATLVQPVGSPLSLECTVEGTSNPNLYWYRQAAGRGLQLLFYSVGIGQISSEVPQNLSASRPQDRQFILSSKKLLLSDSGFYLCAWSPRDHGYTFGSGTRLTVV.